This TCR beta chain was sequenced in a study of T-cell memory formation after mild COVID-19 listed by TCRdb under 2021. Study-level background: Most TCR sequence clusters were specific to one of the two donors. Longitudinal TCRalpha and TCRbeta repertoire sequencing tracked T-cell clones expanding and contracting after mild COVID-19 in a couple of donors. Two young, previously healthy adult volunteers made up the cohort, one male and one female.

The sample was run on an Illumina NovaSeq 6000. TCRalpha and TCRbeta cDNA libraries were constructed by 5'RACE with constant-segment primers, with sample barcodes and unique molecular identifiers being introduced. Trizol reagent was used to extract RNA from every sample. Library amplification was performed in two PCR steps, and a second sample barcode and Illumina TruSeq adapters were introduced in the second step. Libraries were sequenced on an Illumina NovaSeq with 2 x 150 bp paired-end reads. The study's own analysis went as follows. With migec v1.2.7, reads were demultiplexed and then collapsed into UMI-guided consensus sequences. Using mixcr v2.1.11, UMI consensuses were aligned to TRA and TRB V and J templates and then assembled into clonotypes. A clonotype was counted as expanded or contracted only when both edgeR and NoisET called the clonotype significant, with the noise models trained on biological replicates. For edgeR calls, the cutoffs were a false discovery rate-adjusted p below 0.01 and a log2 fold-change threshold of 1. PCA with hierarchical clustering of max-normalized trajectories of the 1000 most abundant clonotypes was used as exploratory dynamics analysis. Separately sequenced CD4+ and CD8+ repertoires were used to assign a CD4 or CD8 phenotype to each responding clone. TCRdb reanalyzed the raw reads on its own, using fastp at Q25 for trimming and MiXCR for clone calling, and kept in-frame beta chains. Rows are combined by CDR3 protein, so each entry shows the most common genes and DNA. None of the V and J calls come from the authors' own analysis; TCRdb made them. The sample yields roughly 130,000 distinct CDR3 sequences; about 15% were counted once. The ten most abundant clones make up around 4.8% of the sample.

What the authors observed across the whole study: Clones contracting from day 15 to 85 had balanced CD4/CD8 phenotypes, while a second wave expanding from day 15 to 37 was biased towards CD4+. The second-wave clones that peaked on day 37 were not confirmed to be SARS-CoV-2 specific. Some responding clones were found in pre-infection memory, which suggests that pre-existing cross-reactive memory T cells took part in the SARS-CoV-2 response. The study covered only a couple of mild cases, and larger cohorts including severe cases with pre-infection samples were considered necessary. Contracting CD4+ clones were found mainly in CM and EM memory subsets, while CD8+ clones were enriched in EMRA.

Ficoll-Paque density gradient centrifugation was used to isolate PBMCs. The table lists this clonotype with a few counts. It lacks a known antigen. No per-base quality is available; no much larger clone lies one base away. Sequences were obtained from PBMCs or a T cell subset sorted from them (not recorded which). This TCR came from a man in his late teens or twenties who had mild COVID-19 (a few samples of this study predate the infection). The sample titles of this study are shuffled in the database, so cell type and time point are left out; the donor was told from shared clones.

The DNA reads TGTGCCAGCAGCTTAGGCGCCGTCAACCCTCTCCACTTT. It encodes CASSLGAVNPLHF. The chain is encoded by TRBV7-2 joined to TRBJ1-6; a confident D gene designation cannot be given. From a lookup of the germline V gene, CDR1 and CDR2 are SGHTA and FQGNSA. Including cysteine and phenylalanine, the CDR3 has 13 amino acids. CDR3 DNA only is kept here, 39 bases in frame from base 1. V is reduced by 1 base and J by 16 bases, leaving a spacing of 14 bases between them.